This T cell receptor beta chain was recovered during a study of tissue T cells after allogeneic stem cell transplantation. Study in general: Graft-versus-host disease patients received grafts, several unmodified and three CD34-selected to deplete T cells. General study findings and limits: This small cohort was clinically heterogeneous, and sampling depth was a limitation. TCR repertoires tracked anatomic similarity, regardless of disease or transplant status.

TCRdb's table, derived via immunoSEQ multiplex PCR, lists solely in-frame clones and lacks some. The sample has several thousand clones, approximately 79% seen once. A remark on this clone: The antigen remains unidentified.

This research-autopsy study prospectively enrolled adult allogeneic hematopoietic cell transplant recipients with steroid-refractory graft-versus-host disease. Every graft-versus-host disease patient had gastrointestinal disease and got several lines of graft-versus-host disease therapy. The sequence was obtained from a male patient of 60 years or more with steroid-refractory graft-versus-host disease after an allogeneic stem cell transplant. The graft donor may have given rise to some T cells. The input for sequencing was left colon tissue, taken at autopsy.

Written as DNA, the CDR3 is TGTGCCACCAGCAGAGGCGGACAGGGGGCGTTAAGAAACACCATATATTTT. Residues: CATSRGGQGALRNTIYF. This sequence joins TRBV15 and TRBJ1-3; 11 bases are shared with TRBD1. V shed 1 base and J 5 bases; nucleotides not matched to a gene: 7. The CDR3 totals 17 residues. Germline values: CDR1 LNHNV, CDR2 YYDKDF (reference sequence).